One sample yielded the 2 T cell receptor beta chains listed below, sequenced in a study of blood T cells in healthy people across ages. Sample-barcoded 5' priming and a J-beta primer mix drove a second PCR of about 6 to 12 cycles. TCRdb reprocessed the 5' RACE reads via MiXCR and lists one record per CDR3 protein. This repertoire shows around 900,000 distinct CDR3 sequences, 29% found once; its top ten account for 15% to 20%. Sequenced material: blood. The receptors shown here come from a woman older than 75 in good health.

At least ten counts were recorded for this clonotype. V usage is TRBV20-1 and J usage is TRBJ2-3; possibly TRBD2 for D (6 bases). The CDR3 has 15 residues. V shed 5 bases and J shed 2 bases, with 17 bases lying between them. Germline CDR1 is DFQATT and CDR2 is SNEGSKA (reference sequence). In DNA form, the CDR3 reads TGCAGTGCTGAAGCCGGGAGTCTTCCCACAGATACGCAGTATTTT. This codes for CSAEAGSLPTDTQYF.

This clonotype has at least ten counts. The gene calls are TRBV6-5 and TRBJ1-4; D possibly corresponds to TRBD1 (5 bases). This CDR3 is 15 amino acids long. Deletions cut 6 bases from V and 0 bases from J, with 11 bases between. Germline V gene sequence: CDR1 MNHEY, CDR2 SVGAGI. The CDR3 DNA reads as TGTGCCAGCAGCCTAGGACAAGCAACTAATGAAAAACTGTTTTTT. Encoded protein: CASSLGQATNEKLFF.